This T cell receptor (beta chain) was sequenced in a study of CD8 T cells in Susac syndrome. The V and J ends lost 0 bases and 2 bases respectively, with 10 bases between them. The length of the CDR3 is 15 residues. The germline CDR1 and CDR2 sequences are SGHVS and FQNEAQ. An amount of RNA that ranged from about 0.45 to 1 ug was reverse transcribed with random hexamers. TCRdb used MiXCR to reprocess the immunoSEQ multiplex PCR reads, holding one entry per CDR3 protein. The table includes about 210,000 distinct CDR3 sequences, about 95% detected once. The TCR originated in a human donor with multiple sclerosis. Sequencing was carried out using CD4+ T cells from PBMCs. The chain recombines TRBV7-8 with TRBJ1-1; no firm D call. This CDR3 is CASSLASRLNTEAFF. CDR3 bases: TGTGCCAGCAGCTTAGCCTCAAGGTTAAACACTGAAGCTTTCTTT.